The present TCR beta chain was sequenced within a study of OX40 agonist ivuxolimab in advanced cancers. Study at large: Patients took ivuxolimab, an agonistic anti-OX40 (CD134) antibody. Ivuxolimab was delivered to patients intravenously every 2 weeks at doses spanning 0.01 to 10 mg/kg.

Some clones are missing from TCRdb's copy, which holds only in-frame ones; the method was immunoSEQ multiplex PCR. Here the sample spans 45,000 to 65,000 clones, approximately 91% being singletons. This CDR3 has 23 residues. Trimming left V 3 bases short and J 0 bases short, with 33 bases between. Comment on this clone: Its specificity is unknown.

Whole-study results and caveats: Part of the nonresponder group also had normalized T-cell clonal expansion that was low.

The clonotype was recovered from an adult with an advanced solid tumor such as melanoma, head and neck, liver or kidney cancer. The V and J genes are TRBV23-1 and TRBJ1-3; TRBD1 is a possible D gene (5 bases). TRBV23-1 is given ORF status, its function remaining uncertain. This specimen consisted of CD4+ or CD8+ T cells sorted from blood, obtained in a trial of the OX40 agonist ivuxolimab. The CDR3 DNA reads TGCGCCAGCAGTCATACCCCAGCCGGGACCCACAAAAGGAGAAGGGTCTCTGGAAACACCATATATTTT. The encoded protein is CASSHTPAGTHKRRRVSGNTIYF.